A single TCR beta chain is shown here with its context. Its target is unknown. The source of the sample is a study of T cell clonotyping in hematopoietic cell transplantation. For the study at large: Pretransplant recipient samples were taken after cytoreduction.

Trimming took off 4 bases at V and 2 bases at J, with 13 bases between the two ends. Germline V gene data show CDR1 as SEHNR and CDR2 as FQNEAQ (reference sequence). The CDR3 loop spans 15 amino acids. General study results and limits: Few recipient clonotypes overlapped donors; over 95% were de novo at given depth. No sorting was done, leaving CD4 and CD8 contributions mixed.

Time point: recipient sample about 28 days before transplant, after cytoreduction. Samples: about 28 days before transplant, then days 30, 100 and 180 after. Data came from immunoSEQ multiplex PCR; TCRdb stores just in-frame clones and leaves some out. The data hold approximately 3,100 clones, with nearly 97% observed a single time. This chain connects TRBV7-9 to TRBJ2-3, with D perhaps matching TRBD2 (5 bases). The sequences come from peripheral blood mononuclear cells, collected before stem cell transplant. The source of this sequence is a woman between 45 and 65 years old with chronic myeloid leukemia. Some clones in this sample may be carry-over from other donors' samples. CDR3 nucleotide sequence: TGTGCCAGCAGCTCGGACTCCATCCTCACAGATACGCAGTATTTT. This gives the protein CASSSDSILTDTQYF.